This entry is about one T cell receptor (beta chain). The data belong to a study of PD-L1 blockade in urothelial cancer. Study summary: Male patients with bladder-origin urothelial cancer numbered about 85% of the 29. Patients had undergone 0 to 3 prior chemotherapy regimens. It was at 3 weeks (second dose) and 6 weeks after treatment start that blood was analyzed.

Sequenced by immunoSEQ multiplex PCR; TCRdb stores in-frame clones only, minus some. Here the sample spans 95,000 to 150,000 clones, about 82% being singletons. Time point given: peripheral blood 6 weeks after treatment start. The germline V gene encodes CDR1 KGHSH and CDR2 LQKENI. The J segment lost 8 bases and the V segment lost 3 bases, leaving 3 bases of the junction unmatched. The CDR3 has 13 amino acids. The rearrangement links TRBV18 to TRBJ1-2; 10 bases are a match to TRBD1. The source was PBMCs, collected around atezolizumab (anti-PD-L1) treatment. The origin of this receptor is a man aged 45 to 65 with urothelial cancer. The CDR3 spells CASSPDRGIGYTF. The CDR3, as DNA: TGTGCCAGCTCACCGGACAGGGGGATAGGCTACACCTTC.